This entry lists 30 T cell receptor beta chains sequenced from one sample in a study of identical twins. TCRdb itself ran the 5' RACE reads through MiXCR, one entry per CDR3 protein. The repertoire includes 1.5 million or so distinct CDR3 sequences, under 35% of them detected once, and under 0.35% sits in the top ten. What was sequenced was cord blood. The source of these receptors is a newborn girl in good health.

This sequence joins TRBV5-1 and TRBJ2-3; maybe TRBD2 (5 bases). The CDR3 length is 16 residues. Trimming removed 7 bases at V and 0 bases at J, with 18 bases between. Germline assignment: CDR1 SGHRS and CDR2 YFSETQ. CDR3 loop: CASRDEALGSTDTQYF. The DNA of the CDR3 is TGCGCCAGCCGGGATGAGGCTCTAGGTAGCACAGATACGCAGTATTTT.

The genes are TRBV5-1 and TRBJ2-3; 13 nucleotides match TRBD2. This CDR3 is built from 17 residues. The V and J ends lost 4 bases and 2 bases, in that order; junction bases with no gene match: 7. Germline lookup yields CDR1 SGHRS and CDR2 YFSETQ. In DNA form, the CDR3 reads TGCGCCAGCAGCCTCTGGACTAGCGGGGGCCCCACAGATACGCAGTATTTT. Amino acid sequence: CASSLWTSGGPTDTQYF.

This chain joins TRBV11-2 and TRBJ2-7; the match to TRBD2 covers 13 bases. The CDR3 is 16 amino acids. Germline loops: CDR1 SGHAT, CDR2 FQNNGV. V was pared by 1 base and J by 5 bases, with 5 bases of the junction left unmatched. DNA of the CDR3: TGTGCCAGCAGCTTAGCCCGACTAGCGGGAGGCCACGAGCAGTACTTC. Protein product: CASSLARLAGGHEQYF.

V and J are TRBV4-2 and TRBJ2-3; a weak D match, TRBD2 (5 bases). V was clipped by 3 bases and J by 2 bases, with 18 bases between them. Germline CDR1 is LGHNA and CDR2 is YNFKEQ. The CDR3 runs to 17 residues. CDR3 loop: CASSHRYGESYTDTQYF. The DNA for the CDR3 is TGTGCCAGCAGCCATAGGTACGGGGAATCCTACACAGATACGCAGTATTTT.

This clonotype was seen more than once but under ten times. The chain is built from TRBV24-1 and TRBJ2-7, with TRBD2 identical over 10 bases. Germline values: CDR1 KGHDR, CDR2 SFDVKD. CDR3 length equals 15 residues. V lost 4 bases to trimming and J lost 2 bases; unmatched junction nucleotides: 4. The CDR3 region has the DNA TGTGCCACCAGTGACAAGGGGACTAGCGCCTACGAGCAGTACTTC. It translates to CATSDKGTSAYEQYF.

Concerning this clonotype: A much larger clone differs by one base, so this may be a read error. The chain has TRBV29-1 and TRBJ2-1; 7 nucleotides align to TRBD2. The DNA end is more similar to TRBJ2-7, so the J call may be wrong. The CDR3 contains 13 residues. The germline V gene has CDR1 SQVTM and CDR2 ANQGSEA. The DNA for the CDR3 is TGCAGCGGGAAAGCGGGATTCTACAATGAGCAGTACTTC. Translated: CSGKAGFYNEQYF.

The chain recombines TRBV5-6 with TRBJ2-1, with TRBD2 matching 9 bases. The J segment lost 8 bases and the V segment lost 5 bases, leaving 8 bases of the junction unmatched. This CDR3 is built from 14 residues. Germline values: CDR1 SGHDT, CDR2 YYEEEE. The CDR3 region is CASRWRGGIDEQFF. The CDR3 DNA is TGTGCCAGCAGGTGGCGGGGGGGCATCGATGAGCAGTTCTTC.

This clonotype occurred a few times. The chain uses TRBV27 and TRBJ2-1, with D perhaps being TRBD1 or TRBD2 (6 bases each). This CDR3 has 14 residues. CDR1 MNHEY and CDR2 SMNVEV come from the germline V gene (reference sequence). V shed 8 bases and J shed 6 bases, with 17 bases lying between them. DNA for the CDR3: TGTGCCAGCTCAAGCCGGGGGCCCTCCAATGAGCAGTTCTTC. As protein: CASSSRGPSNEQFF.

The V and J genes are TRBV9 and TRBJ1-1; 11 bases agree with TRBD1. J gave up 7 bases and V 3 bases, and 8 bases lay outside the gene matches. Germline CDR1 SGDLS, CDR2 YYNGEE. This CDR3 contains 15 residues. This CDR3 reads CASSASTDRGLEAFF. The CDR3 coding sequence is TGTGCCAGCAGCGCCTCCACGGACAGGGGGCTTGAAGCTTTCTTT.

This sequence joins TRBV13 and TRBJ1-5; D is uncertain. Germline V gene sequence: CDR1 PRHDT, CDR2 FYEKMQ (reference sequence). The CDR3 runs 19 residues. Trimming left V 5 bases short and J 0 bases short, with 23 bases between. The CDR3: CASSVTSGRRLYSNQPQHF. The CDR3 nucleotides read TGTGCCAGCAGCGTGACGTCCGGGCGCCGCCTTTATAGCAATCAGCCCCAGCATTTT. The full variable domain, rest sourced from reference TRBV13 and TRBJ1-5, is AAGVIQSPRHLIKEKRETATLKCYPIPRHDTVYWYQQGPGQDPQFLISFYEKMQSDKGSIPDRFSAQQFSDYHSELNMSSLELGDSALYFCASSVTSGRRLYSNQPQHFGDGTRLSIL.

This clonotype has only a few counts. The CDR3 loop is CSATGGPVYEQYF. The DNA of the CDR3 is TGCAGTGCTACCGGGGGGCCGGTCTACGAGCAGTACTTC. The chain uses TRBV20-1 and TRBJ2-5; a possible D gene is TRBD2 (7 bases). The last part of the DNA fits TRBJ2-7 better; the J call may be wrong. Germline values: CDR1 DFQATT, CDR2 SNEGSKA (reference sequence). This CDR3 comprises 13 residues.

This clonotype was seen a handful of times. This chain connects TRBV7-2 to TRBJ1-2, with D possibly being TRBD1 (6 bases). The length of the CDR3 is 16 residues. V was shortened by 3 bases and J by 2 bases, with 16 bases between the two germline ends. Germline V lookup: CDR1 SGHTA, CDR2 FQGNSA. The CDR3 region is CASSFNTGWGNYGYTF. The CDR3 bases are TGTGCCAGCAGCTTTAATACAGGGTGGGGGAACTATGGCTACACCTTC.

V is TRBV20-1 and J is TRBJ2-7, with 7 bases aligning to TRBD1. The germline V gene has CDR1 DFQATT and CDR2 SNEGSKA (reference sequence). This CDR3 is 14 amino acids long. The V gene end was trimmed by 0 bases and the J gene end by 2 bases; junction bases not matched to a gene: 4. The CDR3 protein is CSARDVGQTYEQYF. CDR3 nucleotide sequence: TGCAGTGCTAGAGATGTGGGACAGACCTACGAGCAGTACTTC.

The V call is TRBV7-9, the J call TRBJ2-1; no firm D call. Trimming took 3 bases from V and 3 from J, leaving 6 bases between them. There are 13 residues in the CDR3. Germline CDR1 and CDR2: SEHNR and FQNEAQ (reference sequence). The DNA for the CDR3 is TGTGCCAGCAGCTTTGCTCTCTACAATGAGCAGTTCTTC. Its translation: CASSFALYNEQFF.

There are a few counts of this clonotype. The chain employs TRBV27 and TRBJ2-3; 8 bases map to TRBD2. Germline assignment: CDR1 MNHEY and CDR2 SMNVEV (reference sequence). The CDR3 covers 17 residues. The junction had 7 bases not matched to a gene; V was cut back by 1 base and J by 1 base. As DNA, the CDR3 is TGTGCCAGCAGTTTATGGGCCGGACTAGCCCGCACAGATACGCAGTATTTT. Amino acid sequence: CASSLWAGLARTDTQYF.

The chain recombines TRBV29-1 with TRBJ2-4, with 14 bases that match TRBD2. V shed 4 bases and J 8 bases; nucleotides not matched to a gene: 7. The CDR3 extends over 15 amino acids. Germline assignment: CDR1 SQVTM and CDR2 ANQGSEA. The CDR3 reads CSVGRLAGGRDIQYF. The CDR3 bases are TGCAGCGTTGGCCGACTAGCGGGGGGGCGGGACATTCAGTACTTC.

V and J are TRBV3-1 and TRBJ2-1; the D gene is possibly TRBD2 (6 bases). Trimming removed 5 bases at V and 8 bases at J, with 16 bases between. Germline lookup yields CDR1 LGHDT and CDR2 YNNKEL (reference sequence). The CDR3 is made up of 14 amino acids. The DNA of the CDR3 is TGTGCCAGCAGCTTAGCGGACCCAAGGGATGAGCAGTTCTTC. This translates into CASSLADPRDEQFF.

This clonotype has just a few counts. The V gene is TRBV15, the J gene TRBJ2-6, with D perhaps TRBD1 (5 bases). The CDR3 runs 17 residues. V lost 0 bases to trimming and J lost 0 bases, with 9 bases between them. CDR1 and CDR2 from the germline V gene are LNHNV and YYDKDF (reference sequence). The CDR3 DNA reads TGTGCCACCAGCAGAGATCGAGGACACTCTGGGGCCAACGTCCTGACTTTC. Translated: CATSRDRGHSGANVLTF.

The V gene is TRBV20-1, the J gene TRBJ1-2; the D gene is possibly TRBD1 (5 bases). This CDR3 spans 12 amino acids. Trimming pared 4 bases from V and 6 bases from J, leaving 12 bases between. Germline lookup yields CDR1 DFQATT and CDR2 SNEGSKA (reference sequence). The CDR3 DNA is TGCAGTGCTACATCAGGGCGGAATGGCTACACCTTC. Translating it yields CSATSGRNGYTF.

The CDR3 spells CASSVAPADPTTDTQYF. The CDR3 DNA reads as TGTGCCAGCAGCGTAGCGCCCGCGGATCCCACCACAGATACGCAGTATTTT. J is TRBJ2-3 and V is TRBV9; no firm D call. V was pared by 0 bases and J by 2 bases, with 16 bases between. Per the germline V gene, CDR1 is SGDLS and CDR2 is YYNGEE. The CDR3 length is 17 residues.

The chain employs TRBV29-1 and TRBJ1-2; the D gene is possibly TRBD1 (6 bases). V lost 1 base and J lost 2, with 11 bases in between. This CDR3 contains 14 residues. Germline CDR1 is SQVTM and CDR2 is ANQGSEA. CDR3 region: CSVEGGTLNYGYTF. DNA of the CDR3: TGCAGCGTTGAAGGGGGGACACTAAACTATGGCTACACCTTC.

This rearrangement joins TRBV28 to TRBJ2-3; 9 bases are shared with TRBD2. The CDR3 contains 14 residues. Trimming at V came to 8 bases and at J to 3 bases, leaving 6 bases not matched to a gene. Germline CDR1 reads MDHEN; CDR2 reads SYDVKM. CDR3 sequence reads: CASYTSGSTDTQYF. CDR3 nucleotides: TGTGCCAGCTACACTAGCGGGTCTACAGATACGCAGTATTTT.

This clonotype was detected a few times. V is TRBV14 and J is TRBJ2-5; the D gene is possibly TRBD1 (6 bases). The J call may be mistaken, given a closer DNA end match to TRBJ2-7. CDR1 is SGHDN and CDR2 is FVKESK in the germline V gene. The CDR3 loop spans 17 amino acids. The CDR3 loop is CASSQDGAGADYYEQYF. As DNA, the CDR3 is TGTGCCAGCAGCCAAGATGGGGCAGGGGCTGACTACTACGAGCAGTACTTC.

This clonotype occurred many times. The V gene is TRBV12-3 or TRBV12-4, the J gene TRBJ2-1; D ambiguous. The V gene lost 3 bases and the J gene lost 8 bases, with 14 bases spanning the gap. The CDR3 contains 14 residues. The CDR3 loop is CASSFQYFVHEQFF. CDR3 coding DNA: TGTGCCAGCAGTTTCCAGTACTTCGTCCATGAGCAGTTCTTC.

Concerning this clonotype itself: Sequence at one end of the junction differs from germline and may be a read error. The V and J genes are TRBV7-2 and TRBJ2-7; 15 bases align to TRBD2. The CDR3 loop spans 18 amino acids. The germline V gene has CDR1 SGHTA and CDR2 FQGNSA. The CDR3 is CVSSAPGLAGGSSYEQYF. CDR3 DNA sequence: TGTGTCAGCAGCGCCCCGGGACTAGCGGGAGGTAGCTCCTACGAGCAGTACTTC.

The table lists this clonotype with a few counts. The rearrangement joins TRBV30 to TRBJ1-4, with D tentatively TRBD1 (5 bases). Germline lookup yields CDR1 GTSNPN and CDR2 SVGIG (reference sequence). This CDR3 region has 13 residues. With 2 bases removed from V and 8 bases from J, the gap between germline ends came to 12 bases. CDR3 in amino acids: CAWSTGDWEKLFF. The CDR3 DNA sequence: TGTGCCTGGAGTACGGGGGATTGGGAAAAACTGTTTTTT.

J is TRBJ2-1 and V is TRBV2; the D call may be TRBD1 or TRBD2 (6 bases each). Matching the DNA end better, TRBJ2-7 makes the J call doubtful. Germline CDR1 SNHLY, CDR2 FYNNEI. CDR3 length: 16 amino acids. As DNA, the CDR3 is TGTGCCAGCAGTGATTGGGGGGCGCCTTCCTACAATGAGCAGTACTTC. Translating it yields CASSDWGAPSYNEQYF.

The rearrangement uses TRBV10-3 and TRBJ1-1; tentatively, D is TRBD1 (6 bases). Germline loops: CDR1 ENHRY, CDR2 SYGVKD. The CDR3 consists of 13 residues. Trimming removed 5 bases at V and 5 bases at J, with 12 bases between. CDR3 sequence reads: CAISLGGRTEAFF. Here the CDR3 DNA reads TGTGCCATCAGTCTGGGGGGGCGGACTGAAGCTTTCTTT.

As to this clonotype: A much larger clone differs by one base, so this may be a read error. The V and J genes are TRBV12-3 or TRBV12-4 and TRBJ2-3, with a possible D match to TRBD2 (6 bases). CDR3 length: 15 residues. This CDR3 is CASSLGSLGADAQYF. In nucleotides, the CDR3 is TGTGCCAGCAGTCTCGGGAGTCTAGGTGCAGATGCGCAGTATTTT.

The chain recombines TRBV4-2 with TRBJ2-5; 8 bases align to TRBD2. CDR1 and CDR2 (germline): LGHNA, YNFKEQ. V trimming: 0 bases; J trimming: 5 bases; junction bases outside the gene matches: 5. The CDR3 spans 15 residues. CDR3 residues: CASSQDKRGRETQYF. The CDR3 region has the DNA TGTGCCAGCAGCCAAGATAAGCGGGGGAGGGAGACCCAGTACTTC.